The 24 T cell receptor beta chains reported below all come from one sample, sequenced in a study of blood T cell repertoires in COVID-19. Sequencing was performed with immunoSEQ multiplex PCR; in TCRdb, only in-frame clones are kept and a portion is missing. The sample yields a few hundred thousand clones, around 82% seen once. Sequencing input: peripheral blood. All receptors derive from a human donor with COVID-19, enrolled during active disease. The donor label of this sample is uncertain.

The chain uses TRBV7-3 and TRBJ2-1, with TRBD2 identical over 8 bases. The CDR3 is 14 residues long. CDR1 is SGHTA, CDR2 FQGTGA, per germline. V trimming: 5 bases; J trimming: 7 bases; junction bases outside the gene matches: 7. The DNA of the CDR3 is TGTGCCAGCAGCCTCACTGGGACTAGTAATGAGCAGTTCTTC. Translation gives CASSLTGTSNEQFF. Supplemented by reference TRBV7-3 and TRBJ2-1, the full variable domain reads GAGVSQTPSNKVTEKGKYVELRCDPISGHTALYWYRQSLGQGPEFLIYFQGTGAADDSGLPNDRFFAVRPEGSVSTLKIQRTERGDSAVYLCASSLTGTSNEQFFGPGTRLTVL.

The chain employs TRBV27 and TRBJ2-1; 9 bases line up with TRBD2. Germline V gene data show CDR1 as MNHEY and CDR2 as SMNVEV (reference sequence). With 5 bases clipped from V and 5 bases from J, the junction kept 4 bases outside the gene matches. There are 14 residues in the CDR3. CDR3: CASSPGLANNEQFF. The CDR3 nucleotides read TGTGCCAGCAGTCCAGGACTAGCGAACAATGAGCAGTTCTTC.

V and J are TRBV28 and TRBJ1-2; D gene uncertain. Germline V lookup: CDR1 MDHEN, CDR2 SYDVKM. Trimming took off 10 bases at V and 1 base at J, with 10 bases between the two ends. CDR3 length equals 12 residues. The CDR3 DNA reads as TGTGCCACCTTAATAATTAACTATGGCTACACCTTC. It is translated as CATLIINYGYTF.

The chain joins TRBV28 to TRBJ2-2, with a weak D call TRBD2 (5 bases). Germline V gives CDR1 MDHEN, CDR2 SYDVKM. V was shortened by 2 bases and J by 5 bases, with 9 bases between the two germline ends. This CDR3 has 14 amino acids. As DNA, the CDR3 is TGTGCCAGCAGTTTAGGACTTTCTACCGGGGAGCTGTTTTTT. It yields the protein CASSLGLSTGELFF.

This chain connects TRBV18 to TRBJ1-2; TRBD1 matches 9 bases. The V segment lost 3 bases and the J segment 6 bases; nucleotides outside the gene matches: 8. This CDR3 region has 15 residues. Germline CDR1 reads KGHSH; CDR2 reads LQKENI. CDR3 nucleotide sequence: TGTGCCAGCTCACCTACCGGGACAGGGTTGGATGGCTACACCTTC. Translated, it gives CASSPTGTGLDGYTF. Full variable domain (remainder filled in from reference TRBV18 and TRBJ1-2): NAGVMQNPRHLVRRRGQEARLRCSPMKGHSHVYWYRQLPEEGLKFMVYLQKENIIDESGMPKERFSAEFPKEGPSILRIQQVVRGDSAAYFCASSPTGTGLDGYTFGSGTRLTVV.

This clone was seen only once. The chain couples TRBV19 to TRBJ2-3; D is ambiguous. Germline assignment: CDR1 LNHDA and CDR2 SQIVND (reference sequence). The V gene lost 5 bases and the J gene lost 0 bases, with 9 bases spanning the gap. The CDR3 has 14 amino acids. The CDR3, as DNA: TGTGCCAGTAGTCCGGGTGGTAGCACAGATACGCAGTATTTT. Its translation: CASSPGGSTDTQYF.

The genes are TRBV19 and TRBJ1-2, with 7 nucleotides matching TRBD1. Looked up from germline, CDR1 is LNHDA and CDR2 is SQIVND (reference sequence). V lost 4 bases to trimming and J lost 8 bases; unmatched junction nucleotides: 7. CDR3 length: 13 amino acids. For the CDR3, the DNA is TGTGCCAGTAGTACGACAGGGCAAGGCGGCTACACCTTC. Translation: CASSTTGQGGYTF. Supplemented by reference TRBV19 and TRBJ1-2, the full variable domain reads DGGITQSPKYLFRKEGQNVTLSCEQNLNHDAMYWYRQDPGQGLRLIYYSQIVNDFQKGDIAEGYSVSREKKESFPLTVTSAQKNPTAFYLCASSTTGQGGYTFGSGTRLTVV.

V usage is TRBV10-2 and J usage is TRBJ1-4; TRBD1 matches 8 bases. Germline trimming cut 8 bases from V and 7 bases from J; bases unmatched to any gene: 6. The CDR3 runs to 13 residues. Germline CDR1 is WSHSY and CDR2 is SAAADI. CDR3 in amino acids: CASSRQGTEKLFF. For the CDR3, the DNA is TGCGCCAGCTCTAGACAGGGGACTGAAAAACTGTTTTTT.

V gene TRBV5-4 combines with J gene TRBJ2-3; no reliable D call. Per germline, CDR1 SGHNT and CDR2 YYREEE (reference sequence). This CDR3 is built from 11 residues. V lost 2 bases to trimming and J lost 6 bases, with 4 bases between them. CDR3 DNA sequence: TGTGCCAGCAGCTTCGGGGATACGCAGTATTTT. It yields the protein CASSFGDTQYF.

V is TRBV9 and J is TRBJ1-1; D unresolved. The CDR3 totals 13 residues. Germline V gene sequence: CDR1 SGDLS, CDR2 YYNGEE. The V end lost 0 bases, the J end lost 6 bases, and 9 bases lay between the germline ends. CDR3 sequence (DNA): TGTGCCAGCAGCGTAGTATCCGGGGCTGAAGCTTTCTTT. Translation: CASSVVSGAEAFF.

V and J are TRBV5-1 and TRBJ2-5, with D possibly being TRBD1 (5 bases). Between the trimmed V and J ends, which lost 1 base and 5 bases, there was a span of 12 bases. In germline, CDR1 is SGHRS, CDR2 YFSETQ. The CDR3 consists of 14 residues. The CDR3 is CASSLTVQGETQYF. The CDR3 DNA sequence: TGCGCCAGCAGCTTGACAGTGCAGGGCGAGACCCAGTACTTC.

In its sample, this clone was seen a few times. CDR3 DNA sequence: TGCGCCAGCAGCCAAACAGGGACTAGCGGGAGTTCCAATACGCAGTATTTT. This codes for CASSQTGTSGSSNTQYF. The rearrangement links TRBV4-3 to TRBJ2-3, with 14 positions matching TRBD2. The CDR3 runs 17 residues. J lost 7 bases, V lost 2 bases, and 8 bases had no gene match. The germline V gene encodes CDR1 LGHNA and CDR2 YSLEER.

This clone was recorded at least ten times. V usage is TRBV2 and J usage is TRBJ1-5, with a tentative D call TRBD1 (5 bases). V was cut by 4 bases and J by 3 bases, with 7 bases left in between. The V gene's germline CDR1 is SNHLY and CDR2 FYNNEI. This CDR3 contains 13 residues. CDR3 sequence: CASSGQTNQPQHF. The CDR3, as DNA: TGTGCCAGCAGTGGACAGACCAATCAGCCCCAGCATTTT.

This chain joins TRBV7-4 and TRBJ1-5; perhaps TRBD1 as D (6 bases). Between the trimmed V and J ends, which lost 1 base and 5 bases, there was a span of 15 bases. The germline CDR1 and CDR2 sequences are SGHVT and SQSDAQ. This CDR3 contains 16 residues. The CDR3 loop reads CASSLGGTPHYQPQHF. In DNA form, the CDR3 reads TGTGCCAGCAGCTTAGGGGGGACACCTCATTATCAGCCCCAGCATTTT.

The sample holds one count of this clone. The chain uses TRBV20-1 and TRBJ1-2; D not certain. CDR3 length: 15 amino acids. The V end lost 3 bases, the J end lost 5 bases, and 19 bases lay between the germline ends. Germline CDR1 is DFQATT and CDR2 is SNEGSKA (reference sequence). The CDR3 DNA follows: TGCAGTGCTAGTCACCCAAAGCAGCAGGCTTATGGCTACACCTTC. Its translation is CSASHPKQQAYGYTF.

V and J are TRBV20-1 and TRBJ2-7, with D maybe TRBD2 (5 bases). The CDR3 spans 11 residues. With 6 bases removed from V and 6 bases from J, the gap between germline ends came to 12 bases. Germline assignment: CDR1 DFQATT and CDR2 SNEGSKA (reference sequence). CDR3 bases: TGCAGTGCCGCGGGTTCGGTCGAGCAGTACTTC. Protein: CSAAGSVEQYF.

The rearrangement links TRBV19 to TRBJ1-5; no firm D call. The CDR3 runs 13 residues. The V gene's germline CDR1 is LNHDA and CDR2 SQIVND (reference sequence). The ends were cut back, 5 bases at V and 5 bases at J, with 10 bases in the middle. In DNA, the CDR3 is TGTGCCAGTAGTTCCTCGATAGATCAGCCCCAGCATTTT. It encodes CASSSSIDQPQHF.

This clone was picked up many times. The rearrangement uses TRBV13 and TRBJ1-1; maybe TRBD1 (5 bases). The length of the CDR3 is 14 residues. Germline-derived CDR1 and CDR2 are PRHDT and FYEKMQ (reference sequence). V lost 4 bases and J 4 bases, leaving 13 bases between the germline ends. The CDR3: CASSSGGGVTEAFF. CDR3 coding DNA: TGTGCCAGCAGCTCCGGAGGAGGGGTCACTGAAGCTTTCTTT.

The gene calls are TRBV5-1 and TRBJ2-5, with D hard to call. The CDR3 extends over 14 amino acids. V was pared by 0 bases and J by 10 bases, with 16 bases between. Germline values: CDR1 SGHRS, CDR2 YFSETQ. CDR3 protein: CASSLESPPEVQYF. The CDR3 region has the DNA TGCGCCAGCAGCTTGGAAAGTCCTCCAGAGGTCCAGTACTTC.

The rearrangement uses TRBV30 and TRBJ1-6, with TRBD1 identical over 9 bases. CDR3 size: 15 residues. Trimming at V came to 2 bases and at J to 8 bases, leaving 7 bases not matched to a gene. CDR1 and CDR2 (germline): GTSNPN, SVGIG (reference sequence). The CDR3 DNA sequence: TGTGCCTGGAGTCCCCGGGACAGGGTTTATTCACCCCTCCACTTT. As protein: CAWSPRDRVYSPLHF.

The chain uses TRBV19 and TRBJ2-2; D may be TRBD1 (6 bases). The CDR3 is made up of 15 amino acids. Trimming left V 6 bases short and J 3 bases short, with 14 bases between. Germline V lookup: CDR1 LNHDA, CDR2 SQIVND (reference sequence). The CDR3 nucleotides are TGTGCCAGTAGACCACTGGACAGCCACACCGGGGAGCTGTTTTTT. It translates to CASRPLDSHTGELFF.

The J gene is TRBJ1-3, the V gene TRBV3-1 (or the pseudogene TRBV3-2); 7 bases line up with TRBD1. The junction had 0 bases not matched to a gene; V was cut back by 1 base and J by 3 bases. CDR1 is LGHDT, CDR2 YNNKEL, per germline (reference sequence). This CDR3 comprises 14 residues. CDR3 DNA: TGTGCCAGCAGCCAAGGACAGGGTGGAAACACCATATATTTT. Encoded protein: CASSQGQGGNTIYF.

The chain recombines TRBV28 with TRBJ1-3; D is ambiguous. The CDR3 extends over 14 amino acids. Between the trimmed V and J ends, which lost 10 bases and 2 bases, there was a span of 15 bases. Germline V gene data show CDR1 as MDHEN and CDR2 as SYDVKM. As DNA, the CDR3 is TGTGCCATGGGTGGAGACCGAGCTGGAAACACCATATATTTT. Translation gives CAMGGDRAGNTIYF.

V is TRBV25-1 and J is TRBJ1-6, with a possible D match to TRBD1 (6 bases). CDR1 is MGHDK and CDR2 is SYGVNS in the germline V gene. This CDR3 region has 14 residues. The V and J ends lost 4 bases and 7 bases respectively, with 11 bases between them. CDR3 nucleotide sequence: TGTGCCAGCAGTGCGCAGGGGACGAATTCACCCCTCCACTTT. This codes for CASSAQGTNSPLHF.